This T cell receptor (beta chain) was found in a study of shared clonotypes between healthy human individuals. Study-wide context: The donor group consisted of two women and a few men, aged 18 to 49.

The table came from immunoSEQ multiplex PCR; TCRdb's copy has only in-frame clones and leaves some out. The sample includes fewer than 130,000 clones, roughly 70% of them seen just once. Trimming cost V 0 bases and J 4 bases, with 19 bases left between them. Per the germline V gene, CDR1 is ENHRY and CDR2 is SYGVKD. CDR3 length: 18 residues. Healthy HIV-negative adults without recent acute infections or vaccinations served as donors. The chain recombines TRBV10-3 with TRBJ1-3; possibly TRBD1 for D (5 bases). Sequencing used memory CD8+ T cells sorted from blood. Subset specified: CD45RO+ cells pooled with CCR7-negative TemRA cells. This TCR derives from a young woman in good health. The chain's CDR3 is CAISESITGLRLGNTIYF. The CDR3 nucleotides are TGTGCCATCAGTGAGTCGATTACAGGACTTCGATTGGGAAACACCATATATTTT.